This T cell receptor (beta chain) was sequenced during a study of CD8 T cells in Susac syndrome. It was with random hexamers that roughly 0.5 to 1 ug RNA was reverse transcribed. Amplification of TCR beta CDR3 by immunoSEQ multiplex PCR spanned 54 Vbeta and 13 Jbeta. A single record per CDR3 protein comes from TCRdb applying MiXCR to the immunoSEQ multiplex PCR reads. The sample has about 71,000 distinct CDR3 sequences; just over 95% are singletons. CD8+ and CD4+ T cells taken from blood had their TCR beta sequenced. TEMRA cells underwent FACS enrichment and CD8+ and CD4+ T cells underwent negative isolation. This clonotype showed up just once. Its target is unknown. Germline V gene data show CDR1 as SGHTA and CDR2 as FQGNSA. V was clipped by 5 bases and J by 3 bases, with 15 bases between them. This CDR3 spans 15 amino acids. Findings and caveats of the study: An acknowledgment was made by the study that its TCR sequencing and HLA analysis involved relatively few individuals.

The receptor's source is a human donor with multiple sclerosis. J is TRBJ2-3 and V is TRBV7-2, with a possible D match to TRBD2 (7 bases). The sample comprised CD4+ T cells from PBMCs. The CDR3 bases are TGTGCCAGCAGCATGGGAGGGGGTGAGACAGATACGCAGTATTTT. This gives the protein CASSMGGGETDTQYF. Full variable domain (missing parts from reference TRBV7-2 and TRBJ2-3): GAGVSQSPSNKVTEKGKDVELRCDPISGHTALYWYRQSLGQGLEFLIYFQGNSAPDKSGLPSDRFSAERTGGSVSTLTIQRTQQEDSAVYLCASSMGGGETDTQYFGPGTRLTVL.